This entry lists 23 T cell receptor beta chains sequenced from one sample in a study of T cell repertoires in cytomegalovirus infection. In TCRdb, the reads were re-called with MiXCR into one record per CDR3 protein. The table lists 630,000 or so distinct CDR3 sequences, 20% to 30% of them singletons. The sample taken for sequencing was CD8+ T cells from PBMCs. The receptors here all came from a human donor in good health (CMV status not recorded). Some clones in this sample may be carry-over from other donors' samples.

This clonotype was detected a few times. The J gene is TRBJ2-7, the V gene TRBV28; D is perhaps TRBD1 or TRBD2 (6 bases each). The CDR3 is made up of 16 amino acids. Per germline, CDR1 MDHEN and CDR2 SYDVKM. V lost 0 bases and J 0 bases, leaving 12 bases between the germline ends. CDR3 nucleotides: TGTGCCAGCAGTTTATGGGGGGGCGGCACCTCCTACGAGCAGTACGTC. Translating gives CASSLWGGGTSYEQYV.

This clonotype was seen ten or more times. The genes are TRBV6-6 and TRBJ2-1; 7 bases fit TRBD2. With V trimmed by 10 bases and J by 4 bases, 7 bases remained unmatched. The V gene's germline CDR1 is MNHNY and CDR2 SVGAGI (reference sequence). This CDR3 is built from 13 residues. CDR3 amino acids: CATGGTPYNEQFF. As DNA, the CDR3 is TGTGCCACGGGGGGAACACCTTACAATGAGCAGTTCTTC.

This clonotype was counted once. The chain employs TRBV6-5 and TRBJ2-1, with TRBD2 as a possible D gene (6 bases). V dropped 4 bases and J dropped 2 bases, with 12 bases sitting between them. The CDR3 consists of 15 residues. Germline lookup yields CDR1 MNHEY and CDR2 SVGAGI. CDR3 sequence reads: CASSFNGGPYNEQFF. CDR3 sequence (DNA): TGTGCCAGCAGTTTTAACGGGGGTCCCTACAATGAGCAGTTCTTC.

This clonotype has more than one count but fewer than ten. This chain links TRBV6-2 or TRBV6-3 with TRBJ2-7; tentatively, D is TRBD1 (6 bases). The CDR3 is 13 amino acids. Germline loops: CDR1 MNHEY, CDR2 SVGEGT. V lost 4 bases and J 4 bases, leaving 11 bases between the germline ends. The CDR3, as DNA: TGTGCCAGCAGTTCGCCACAGGGTTACGAGCAGTACGTC. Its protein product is CASSSPQGYEQYV.

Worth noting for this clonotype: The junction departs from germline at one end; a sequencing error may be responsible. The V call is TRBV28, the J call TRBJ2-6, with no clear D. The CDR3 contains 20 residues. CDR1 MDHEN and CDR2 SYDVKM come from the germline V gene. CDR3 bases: TGTGCCAGCAGTCTTCTATCTACCGGCATCGTTTTGGCTGGGGTCAACGTCCTGACTTTC. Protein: CASSLLSTGIVLAGVNVLTF.

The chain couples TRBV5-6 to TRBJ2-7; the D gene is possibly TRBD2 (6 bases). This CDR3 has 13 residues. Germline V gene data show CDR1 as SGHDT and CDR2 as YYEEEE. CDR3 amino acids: CASGFGLPYEQYV. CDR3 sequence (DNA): TGTGCCAGCGGCTTCGGACTACCCTACGAGCAGTACGTC.

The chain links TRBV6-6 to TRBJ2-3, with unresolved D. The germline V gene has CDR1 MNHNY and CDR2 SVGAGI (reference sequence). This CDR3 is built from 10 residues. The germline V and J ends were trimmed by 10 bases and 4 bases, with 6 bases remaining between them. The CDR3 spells CATGPDTQYF. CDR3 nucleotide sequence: TGTGCCACCGGGCCAGATACGCAGTATTTT.

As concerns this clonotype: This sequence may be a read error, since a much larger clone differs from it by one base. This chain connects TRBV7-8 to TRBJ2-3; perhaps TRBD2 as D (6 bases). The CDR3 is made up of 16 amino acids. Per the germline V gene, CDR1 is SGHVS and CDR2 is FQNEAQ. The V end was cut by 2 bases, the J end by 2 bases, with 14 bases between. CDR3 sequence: CASSLSGWGYTDTQYF. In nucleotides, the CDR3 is TGTGCCAGCAGCTTAAGCGGGTGGGGTTACACAGATACGCAGTATTTT.

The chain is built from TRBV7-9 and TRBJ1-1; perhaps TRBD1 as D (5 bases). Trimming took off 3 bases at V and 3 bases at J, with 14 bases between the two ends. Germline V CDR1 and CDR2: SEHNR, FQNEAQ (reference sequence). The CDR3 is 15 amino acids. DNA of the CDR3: TGTGCCAGCAGCTTTATAGACAGAGGGGACACTGAAGCTTTCTTT. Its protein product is CASSFIDRGDTEAFF.

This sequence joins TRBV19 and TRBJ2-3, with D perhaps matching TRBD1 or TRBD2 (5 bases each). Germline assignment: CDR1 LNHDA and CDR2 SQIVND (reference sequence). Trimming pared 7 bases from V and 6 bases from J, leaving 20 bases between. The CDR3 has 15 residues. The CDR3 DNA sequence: TGTGCCAGTACTCCCGGACTCCGGTGGGGGGATACGCAGTATTTT. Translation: CASTPGLRWGDTQYF. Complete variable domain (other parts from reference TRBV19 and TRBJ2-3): DGGITQSPKYLFRKEGQNVTLSCEQNLNHDAMYWYRQDPGQGLRLIYYSQIVNDFQKGDIAEGYSVSREKKESFPLTVTSAQKNPTAFYLCASTPGLRWGDTQYFGPGTRLTVL.

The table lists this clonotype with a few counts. CDR3 nucleotides: TGTGCCAGCAGTTTAGTAGGGACTAGCGGAGAGACCCAGTACTTC. Protein product: CASSLVGTSGETQYF. The J gene is TRBJ2-5, the V gene TRBV12-3 or TRBV12-4; 11 bases are a match to TRBD2. The CDR3 extends over 15 amino acids. With 1 base clipped from V and 4 bases from J, the junction kept 2 bases outside the gene matches.

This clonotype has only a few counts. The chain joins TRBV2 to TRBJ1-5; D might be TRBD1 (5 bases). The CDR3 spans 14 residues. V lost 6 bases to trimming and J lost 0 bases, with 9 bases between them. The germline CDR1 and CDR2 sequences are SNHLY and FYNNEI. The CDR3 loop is CASRDIYSNQPQHF. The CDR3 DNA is TGTGCCAGCAGGGACATTTATAGCAATCAGCCCCAGCATTTT.

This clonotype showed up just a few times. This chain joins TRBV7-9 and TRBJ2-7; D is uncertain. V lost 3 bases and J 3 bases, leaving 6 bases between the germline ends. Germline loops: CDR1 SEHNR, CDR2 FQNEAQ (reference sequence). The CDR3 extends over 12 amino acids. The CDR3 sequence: CASSLVVYEQYF. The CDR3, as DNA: TGTGCCAGCAGCTTGGTGGTCTACGAGCAGTACTTC.

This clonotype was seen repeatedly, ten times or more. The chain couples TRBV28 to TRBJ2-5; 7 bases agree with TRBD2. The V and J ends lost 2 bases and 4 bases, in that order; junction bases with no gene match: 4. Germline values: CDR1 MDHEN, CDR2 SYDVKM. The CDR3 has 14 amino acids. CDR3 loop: CASSLPGGRETQYF. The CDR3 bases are TGTGCCAGCAGTTTACCGGGGGGAAGAGAGACCCAGTACTTC.

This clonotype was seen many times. The DNA of the CDR3 is TGTGCCAGCAGCTTGGATACAGGGGCCTCGGCGAGCGGGGTACACAATGAGCAGTTCTTC. Its protein is CASSLDTGASASGVHNEQFF. V is TRBV7-8 and J is TRBJ2-1; either TRBD1 or TRBD2 may fit D (7 bases each). CDR3 length equals 20 residues. V shed 3 bases and J shed 5 bases, with 29 bases lying between them. Germline V gene lookup returns CDR1 SGHVS and CDR2 FQNEAQ.

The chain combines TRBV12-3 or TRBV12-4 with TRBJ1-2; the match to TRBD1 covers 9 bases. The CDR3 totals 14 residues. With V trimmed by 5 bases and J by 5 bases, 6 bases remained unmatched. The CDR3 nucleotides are TGTGCCAGCAGTGCTGACAGGGGGAAGTATGGCTACACCTTC. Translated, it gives CASSADRGKYGYTF.

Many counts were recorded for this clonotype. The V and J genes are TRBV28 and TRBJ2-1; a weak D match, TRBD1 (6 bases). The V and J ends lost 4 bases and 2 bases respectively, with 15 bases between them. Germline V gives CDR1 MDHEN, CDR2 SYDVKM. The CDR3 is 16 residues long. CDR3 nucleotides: TGTGCCAGCAGTTCTGAGAACAGGGTCCCCTACAATGAGCAGTTCTTC. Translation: CASSSENRVPYNEQFF.

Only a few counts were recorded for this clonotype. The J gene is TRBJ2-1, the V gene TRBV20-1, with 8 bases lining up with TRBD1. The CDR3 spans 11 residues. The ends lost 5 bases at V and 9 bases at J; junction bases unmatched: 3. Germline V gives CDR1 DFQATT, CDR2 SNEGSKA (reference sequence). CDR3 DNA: TGCAGTGCTTCAGGGGGCGGTGAGCAGTTCTTC. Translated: CSASGGGEQFF.

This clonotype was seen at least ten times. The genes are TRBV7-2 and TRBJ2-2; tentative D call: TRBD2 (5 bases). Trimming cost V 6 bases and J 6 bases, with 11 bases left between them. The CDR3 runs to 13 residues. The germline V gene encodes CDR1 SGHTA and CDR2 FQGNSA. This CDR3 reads CASRLIGAGELFF. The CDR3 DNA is TGTGCCAGCAGATTAATCGGGGCCGGGGAGCTGTTTTTT.

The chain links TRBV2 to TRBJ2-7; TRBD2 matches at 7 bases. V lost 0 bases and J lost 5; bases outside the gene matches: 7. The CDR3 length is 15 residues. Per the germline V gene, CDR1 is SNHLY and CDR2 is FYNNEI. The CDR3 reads CASSEAMGRGNEQYF. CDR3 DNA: TGTGCCAGCAGTGAAGCGATGGGGAGGGGAAACGAGCAGTACTTC. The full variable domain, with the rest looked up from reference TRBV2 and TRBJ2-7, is EPEVTQTPSHQVTQMGQEVILRCVPISNHLYFYWYRQILGQKVEFLVSFYNNEISEKSEIFDDQFSVERPDGSNFTLKIRSTKLEDSAMYFCASSEAMGRGNEQYFGPGTRLTVT.

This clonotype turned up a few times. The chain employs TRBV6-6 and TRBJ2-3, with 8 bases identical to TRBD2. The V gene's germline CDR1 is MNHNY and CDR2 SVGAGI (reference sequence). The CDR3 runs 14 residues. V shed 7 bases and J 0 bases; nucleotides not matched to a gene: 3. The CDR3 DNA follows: TGTGCCAGCACCAGCGGGGGAAGCACAGATACGCAGTATTTT. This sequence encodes CASTSGGSTDTQYF.

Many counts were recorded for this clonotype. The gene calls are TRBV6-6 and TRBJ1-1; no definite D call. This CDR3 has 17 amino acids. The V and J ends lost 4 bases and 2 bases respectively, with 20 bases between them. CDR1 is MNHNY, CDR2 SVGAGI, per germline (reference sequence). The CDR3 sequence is CASSFALVRNLNTEAFF. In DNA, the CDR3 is TGTGCCAGCAGTTTTGCCCTAGTCAGGAACTTAAACACTGAAGCTTTCTTT.

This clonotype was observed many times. CDR3 nucleotide sequence: TGTGCCAGCAGCCCCGGACCTCTTGGAACTGAAGCTTTCTTT. This gives the protein CASSPGPLGTEAFF. The chain carries TRBV7-6 and TRBJ1-1; D is uncertain. This CDR3 contains 14 residues. CDR1 is SGHVS and CDR2 is FNYEAQ in the germline V gene. Between the trimmed V and J ends, which lost 5 bases and 5 bases, there was a span of 15 bases.